The 21 T cell receptor beta chains below all came from one sample that was sequenced in a study of T cells expressing NK-cell markers. For each CDR3 protein, TCRdb gives one entry from its re-call of the 5' RACE reads, without DNA. Here the sample table reports 150,000 or so distinct CDR3 sequences. Sequenced input: blood T cells: a sorted CD56 or NKG2C T cell subset, CD4+ or CD8+ T cells, or bulk PBMC T cells (not recorded which). These receptors came from a woman aged 18-70 years in good health.

This chain links TRBV12-3 or TRBV12-4 with TRBJ2-3; TCRdb gives TRBD1 as the D gene, but with no DNA this cannot be confirmed. This CDR3 region has 13 residues. The CDR3 loop reads CASRATGADTQYF.

The chain recombines TRBV15 with TRBJ1-4. CDR3 length: 14 residues. Germline assignment: CDR1 LNHNV and CDR2 YYDKDF (reference sequence). The CDR3 sequence: CATNMEGPTEKLFF.

The chain joins TRBV30 to TRBJ1-6. In germline, CDR1 is GTSNPN, CDR2 SVGIG (reference sequence). This CDR3 comprises 12 residues. The chain's CDR3 is CAWRSADSPLHF. Full variable domain (outside the CDR3, taken from reference TRBV30 and TRBJ1-6): SQTIHQWPATLVQPVGSPLSLECTVEGTSNPNLYWYRQAAGRGLQLLFYSVGIGQISSEVPQNLSASRPQDRQFILSSKKLLLSDSGFYLCAWRSADSPLHFGNGTRLTVT.

The chain couples TRBV27 to TRBJ2-1; TCRdb designates TRBD2, a call that cannot be tested without DNA. This CDR3 contains 15 residues. CDR1 is MNHEY and CDR2 is SMNVEV in the germline V gene (reference sequence). The CDR3 is CASSLFLAGGNEQFF.

The genes are TRBV20-1 and TRBJ2-7. Germline CDR1 reads DFQATT; CDR2 reads SNEGSKA (reference sequence). This CDR3 comprises 13 residues. This chain's CDR3 is CSASPGISYEQYF.

V is TRBV27 and J is TRBJ2-5; the D gene TCRdb calls, TRBD2, cannot be checked with no DNA. Germline lookup yields CDR1 MNHEY and CDR2 SMNVEV (reference sequence). CDR3 length equals 15 residues. The CDR3: CASSLGRALGETQYF.

The chain recombines TRBV7-2 with TRBJ1-1. Germline CDR1 reads SGHTA; CDR2 reads FQGNSA. The CDR3 consists of 12 residues. The CDR3 loop reads CASSLESRIAFF.

The rearrangement uses TRBV4-2 and TRBJ2-3; TCRdb's assignment of TRBD2 cannot be checked, as there is no DNA. Germline values: CDR1 LGHNA, CDR2 YNFKEQ. The CDR3 has 16 residues. The CDR3 sequence is CASSQEAGSSTDTQYF.

This sequence joins TRBV4-1 and TRBJ1-1; TCRdb selects TRBD1, and the lack of DNA leaves this call unchecked. This CDR3 has 13 amino acids. Germline V gene lookup returns CDR1 MGHRA and CDR2 YSYEKL. CDR3 residues: CASSQVRGTEAFF.

The chain couples TRBV12-3 or TRBV12-4 to TRBJ2-5; TCRdb's D gene call, TRBD2, goes unchecked for lack of DNA. The CDR3 sequence is 16 residues long. The chain's CDR3 is CASSGGSGRAGETQYF.

The V gene is TRBV12-3 or TRBV12-4, the J gene TRBJ2-1; lacking DNA, the TRBD1 call made by TCRdb goes unchecked. The CDR3 length is 11 residues. CDR3: CASTQENEQFF.

This chain connects TRBV9 to TRBJ2-4; the D gene TCRdb calls, TRBD2, cannot be checked with no DNA. This CDR3 comprises 14 residues. Germline values: CDR1 SGDLS, CDR2 YYNGEE. The CDR3 here is CASSVQREGNIQYF.

V is TRBV27 and J is TRBJ2-7. Looked up from germline, CDR1 is MNHEY and CDR2 is SMNVEV (reference sequence). The CDR3 consists of 14 residues. The CDR3 protein is CASSLGSGIYEQYF.

This chain joins TRBV5-1 and TRBJ1-3; TCRdb lists TRBD1, though no DNA is available to test this call. The CDR3 sequence is 15 residues long. Germline V lookup: CDR1 SGHRS, CDR2 YFSETQ. The CDR3 here is CASSDPSGEGNTIYF.

This rearrangement joins TRBV20-1 to TRBJ1-3. Germline V CDR1 and CDR2: DFQATT, SNEGSKA (reference sequence). The CDR3 spans 14 residues. The CDR3 sequence: CSARAGFSGNTIYF.

The chain links TRBV28 to TRBJ1-5; TCRdb picks TRBD1, but there is no DNA to check that call. The CDR3 totals 15 residues. Germline V gene sequence: CDR1 MDHEN, CDR2 SYDVKM. CDR3: CASSPRQGVRQPQHF.

This chain links TRBV30 with TRBJ2-7; absent DNA, TCRdb's TRBD1 call cannot be checked. The CDR3 totals 12 residues. CDR1 is GTSNPN and CDR2 is SVGIG in the germline V gene (reference sequence). CDR3 sequence: CAWMQGAHEQYF.

The rearrangement links TRBV29-1 to TRBJ2-7; with no DNA, the TCRdb D assignment of TRBD1 cannot be verified. Germline V lookup: CDR1 SQVTM, CDR2 ANQGSEA. The CDR3 loop spans 13 amino acids. The CDR3 here is CSFWDRGSYEQYF.

The genes are TRBV7-6 and TRBJ2-7; TCRdb's D call, TRBD2, is unchecked because there is no DNA. Germline values: CDR1 SGHVS, CDR2 FNYEAQ. The CDR3 spans 18 residues. The CDR3 here is CASSLARGPGTSGYEQYF. The entire variable domain, with the rest obtained from reference TRBV7-6 and TRBJ2-7, is as follows: GAGVSQSPRYKVTKRGQDVALRCDPISGHVSLYWYRQALGQGPEFLTYFNYEAQQDKSGLPNDRFSAERPEGSISTLTIQRTEQRDSAMYRCASSLARGPGTSGYEQYFGPGTRLTVT.

This sequence joins TRBV20-1 and TRBJ2-3; checking the TCRdb D call of TRBD2 is not possible without DNA. CDR1 is DFQATT, CDR2 SNEGSKA, per germline (reference sequence). The CDR3 covers 17 residues. The CDR3 is CSAPGLAGEVGTDTQYF.

The chain is built from TRBV4-1 and TRBJ2-7; TCRdb calls TRBD1, which cannot be checked without DNA. The CDR3 runs to 17 residues. The V gene's germline CDR1 is MGHRA and CDR2 YSYEKL. The CDR3 loop is CASSQDEYGTGHREQYF.